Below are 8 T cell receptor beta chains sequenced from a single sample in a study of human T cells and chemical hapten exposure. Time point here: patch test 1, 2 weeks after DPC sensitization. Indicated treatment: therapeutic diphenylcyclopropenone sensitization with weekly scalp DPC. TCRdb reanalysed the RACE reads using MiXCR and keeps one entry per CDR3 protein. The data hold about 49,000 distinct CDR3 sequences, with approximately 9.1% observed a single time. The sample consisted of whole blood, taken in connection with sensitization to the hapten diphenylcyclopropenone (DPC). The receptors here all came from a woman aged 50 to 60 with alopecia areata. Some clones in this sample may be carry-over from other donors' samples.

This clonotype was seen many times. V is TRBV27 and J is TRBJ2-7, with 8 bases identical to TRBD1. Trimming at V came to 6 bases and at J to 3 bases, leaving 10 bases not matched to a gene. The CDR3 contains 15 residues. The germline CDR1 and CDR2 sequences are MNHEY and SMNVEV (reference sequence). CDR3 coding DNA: TGTGCCAGCAGGGCAGGGGGCTCAACTCTCTACGAGCAGTACTTC. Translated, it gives CASRAGGSTLYEQYF.

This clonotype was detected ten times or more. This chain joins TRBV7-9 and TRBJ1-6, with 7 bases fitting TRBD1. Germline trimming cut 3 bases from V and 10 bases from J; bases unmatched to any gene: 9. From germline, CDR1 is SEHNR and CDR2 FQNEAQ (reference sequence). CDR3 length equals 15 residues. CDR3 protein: CASSFVDRASSPLHF. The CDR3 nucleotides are TGTGCCAGCAGCTTTGTAGACAGGGCATCCTCACCCCTCCACTTT.

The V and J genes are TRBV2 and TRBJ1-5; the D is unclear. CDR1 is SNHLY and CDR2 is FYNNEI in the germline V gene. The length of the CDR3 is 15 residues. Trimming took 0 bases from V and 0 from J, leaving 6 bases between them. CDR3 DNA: TGTGCCAGCAGTGAAGCCCGGGGTAGCAATCAGCCCCAGCATTTT. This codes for CASSEARGSNQPQHF.

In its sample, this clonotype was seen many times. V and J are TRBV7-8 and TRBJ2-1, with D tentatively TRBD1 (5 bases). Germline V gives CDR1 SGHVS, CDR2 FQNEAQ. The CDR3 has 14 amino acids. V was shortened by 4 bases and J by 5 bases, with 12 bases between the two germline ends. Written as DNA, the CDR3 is TGTGCCAGCAGCTGGGGCGTGGCCAACAATGAGCAGTTCTTC. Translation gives CASSWGVANNEQFF.

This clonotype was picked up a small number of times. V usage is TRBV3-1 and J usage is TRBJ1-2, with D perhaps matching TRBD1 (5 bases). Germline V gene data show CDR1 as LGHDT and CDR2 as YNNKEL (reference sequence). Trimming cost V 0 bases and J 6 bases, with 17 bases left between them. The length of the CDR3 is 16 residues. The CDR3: CASSQDGGGARNGYTF. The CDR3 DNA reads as TGTGCCAGCAGCCAAGATGGCGGAGGGGCTAGGAATGGCTACACCTTC.

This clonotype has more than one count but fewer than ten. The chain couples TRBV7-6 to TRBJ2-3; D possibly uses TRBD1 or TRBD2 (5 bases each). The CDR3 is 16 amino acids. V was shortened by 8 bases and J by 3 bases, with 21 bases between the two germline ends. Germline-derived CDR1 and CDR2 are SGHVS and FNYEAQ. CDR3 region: CASRRDGGRPTDTQYF. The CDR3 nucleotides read TGTGCCAGCCGCCGGGACGGAGGTCGCCCGACAGATACGCAGTATTTT.

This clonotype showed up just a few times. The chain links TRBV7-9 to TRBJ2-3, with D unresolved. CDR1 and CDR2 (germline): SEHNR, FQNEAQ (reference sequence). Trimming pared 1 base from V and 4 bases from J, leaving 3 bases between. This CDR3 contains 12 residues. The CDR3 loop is CASSLVSDTQYF. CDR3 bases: TGTGCCAGCAGCTTAGTTTCAGATACGCAGTATTTT.

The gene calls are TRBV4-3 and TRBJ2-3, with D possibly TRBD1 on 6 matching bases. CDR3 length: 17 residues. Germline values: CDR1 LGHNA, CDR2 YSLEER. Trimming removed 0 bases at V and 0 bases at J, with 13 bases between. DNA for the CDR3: TGCGCCAGCAGCCAAGATGTGCACAGGGTTAGCACAGATACGCAGTATTTT. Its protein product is CASSQDVHRVSTDTQYF.